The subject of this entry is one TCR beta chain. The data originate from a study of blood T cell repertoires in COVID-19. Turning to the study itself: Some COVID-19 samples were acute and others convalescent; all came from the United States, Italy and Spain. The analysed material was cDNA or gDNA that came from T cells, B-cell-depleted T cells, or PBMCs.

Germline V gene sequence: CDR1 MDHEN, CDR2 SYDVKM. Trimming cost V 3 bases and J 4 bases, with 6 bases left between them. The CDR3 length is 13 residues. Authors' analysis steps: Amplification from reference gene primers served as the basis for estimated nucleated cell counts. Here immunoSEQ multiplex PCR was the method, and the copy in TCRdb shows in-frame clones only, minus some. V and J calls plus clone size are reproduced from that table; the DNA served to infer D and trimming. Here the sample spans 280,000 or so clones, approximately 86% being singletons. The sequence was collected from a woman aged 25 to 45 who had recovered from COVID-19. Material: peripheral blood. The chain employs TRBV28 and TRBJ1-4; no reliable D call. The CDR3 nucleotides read TGTGCCAGCAGTTTGGCGGTTAATGAAAAACTGTTTTTT. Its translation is CASSLAVNEKLFF.